Only a few counts were recorded for the clone carrying this T cell receptor beta chain. Its target is unknown. Enrolled patients, whose metastatic non-small-cell lung cancer was chemo-refractory, received focal radiation plus CTLA-4 blockade with ipilimumab. These data originate in a study of radiotherapy plus CTLA-4 blockade in lung cancer. General study points: Blood TCR clones of tumor origin expanded after radiotherapy plus ipilimumab. Early blood T cell clone changes and increased post-radiation serum interferon-beta were reportedly the strongest response predictors.

Sequencing used immunoSEQ multiplex PCR; TCRdb keeps in-frame clones, though not all of them. The sample lists about 62,000 clones; roughly 80% were seen once. This specimen consisted of peripheral blood, obtained from a patient treated with radiotherapy plus ipilimumab. This sequence originates from a human donor with non-small cell lung cancer who had a complete response to radiotherapy plus ipilimumab.

DNA for the CDR3: TGTGCCACCAGCAGAGATCGGGGATTAGCGGGGGGCCCTGGGACGCAGTATTTT. This sequence encodes CATSRDRGLAGGPGTQYF. This chain joins TRBV15 and TRBJ2-3; 10 nucleotides line up with TRBD2. V trimming: 0 bases; J trimming: 9 bases; junction bases outside the gene matches: 15. The germline V gene has CDR1 LNHNV and CDR2 YYDKDF (reference sequence). The CDR3 contains 18 residues. Based on the CDR3 plus reference TRBV15 and TRBJ2-3, the full variable domain is DAMVIQNPRYQVTQFGKPVTLSCSQTLNHNVMYWYQQKSSQAPKLLFHYYDKDFNNEADTPDNFQSRRPNTSFCFLDIRSPGLGDTAMYLCATSRDRGLAGGPGTQYFGPGTRLTVL.